These T cell receptor beta chains were read from a single sample in a study of T-cell reconstitution after alpha-beta-depleted transplantation in children. Each CDR3 protein gets one entry after TCRdb re-called the PCR reads with MiXCR. The sample lists about 830,000 distinct CDR3 sequences; 15% to 20% were seen once. The material was PBMCs, mostly from graft donor cells, obtained 360 days after TCRalphabeta/CD19-depleted stem cell transplant. All receptors come from a male patient under 18 who had a stem cell transplant for acute lymphoblastic leukemia, so the T cells may come from the graft donor. Each CDR3 is given with its conserved first and last residue. A D gene is named only where the DNA matches it firmly. Size values are once, few and many counts, or a class for expanded clones, and some rows have none.

TRBJ2-1 TRBV7-3 NA TRBD2 CASSLVGLAGGTPYNEQFF TGTGCCAGCAGCTTAGTCGGGCTAGCGGGAGGGACCCCATACAATGAGCAGTTCTTC
TRBJ2-3 TRBV3-1 NA TRBD2 CASSQILSGRTSTDTQYF TGTGCCAGCAGCCAAATCCTTAGCGGGAGAACAAGCACAGATACGCAGTATTTT
TRBJ1-3 TRBV29-1 once NA CSVGLITSGNTIYF TGCAGCGTGGGACTGATTACCTCTGGAAACACCATATATTTT
TRBJ1-5 TRBV25-1 few TRBD1 CASSGFGQGDIEVGNQPQHF TGTGCCAGCAGTGGGTTCGGACAGGGAGACATAGAGGTGGGCAATCAGCCCCAGCATTTT
TRBJ2-1 TRBV24-1 NA NA CATSGGISGGHEQFF TGTGCCACCAGTGGGGGGATAAGTGGTGGCCATGAGCAGTTCTTC
TRBJ1-2 TRBV12-3/TRBV12-4 NA NA CASSFWGPSRNYGYTF TGTGCCAGCAGTTTTTGGGGCCCCTCTCGTAACTATGGCTACACCTTC
TRBJ1-1 TRBV5-1 NA NA CASSPGYGAFF TGCGCCAGCAGTCCTGGATACGGAGCTTTCTTT
TRBJ2-3 TRBV5-1 NA TRBD2 CASSWTSEDTQYF TGCGCCAGCAGTTGGACTAGCGAAGATACGCAGTATTTT
TRBJ1-1 TRBV7-9 NA TRBD1 CASSLGRDRVLFTEAFF TGTGCCAGCAGCTTAGGGCGGGACAGGGTGCTTTTCACTGAAGCTTTCTTT
TRBJ2-3 TRBV5-1 NA TRBD2 CASSKTGTSGIGTDTQYF TGCGCCAGCAGCAAAACCGGGACTAGCGGGATAGGCACAGATACGCAGTATTTT
TRBJ2-3 TRBV14 NA TRBD2 CASSQGASGRIWRTDTQYF TGTGCCAGCAGCCAAGGAGCTAGCGGGAGGATTTGGCGCACAGATACGCAGTATTTT
TRBJ2-5 TRBV2 few NA CASRPASGREETQYF TGTGCCAGCAGACCTGCGTCGGGCAGGGAGGAGACCCAGTACTTC
TRBJ2-1 TRBV19 few TRBD2 CASSMGRGYNEQFF TGTGCCAGTAGTATGGGGAGGGGATACAATGAGCAGTTCTTC
TRBJ2-1 TRBV20-1 many NA CSAFLRVYNEQFF TGCAGTGCTTTCCTCCGTGTCTACAATGAGCAGTTCTTC
TRBJ1-1 TRBV29-1 many NA CSVERGFTEAFF TGCAGCGTTGAAAGGGGGTTCACTGAAGCTTTCTTT
TRBJ2-6 TRBV7-8 NA NA CASSRPGKLRAGANVLTF TGTGCCAGCAGCCGGCCCGGCAAGTTGAGGGCTGGGGCCAACGTCCTGACTTTC
TRBJ1-5 TRBV4-1 few NA CASSHHRARQPQHF TGCGCCAGCAGCCATCACAGGGCACGCCAGCCCCAGCATTTT
TRBJ2-1 TRBV9 few TRBD2 CASSLRTSGNLGPNEQFF TGTGCCAGCAGCCTGAGGACTAGCGGGAATTTGGGTCCCAATGAGCAGTTCTTC
TRBJ2-1 TRBV20-1 few TRBD1 CSARGHRGRSYNEQFF TGCAGTGCTAGAGGGCACAGGGGGCGGTCCTACAATGAGCAGTTCTTC
TRBJ1-1 TRBV10-3 NA NA CAIRQGTNTEAFF TGTGCCATCAGGCAGGGGACGAACACTGAAGCTTTCTTT
TRBJ2-7 TRBV4-2 few TRBD2 CASSQPVLAGEQYF TGTGCCAGCAGCCAGCCAGTACTAGCGGGAGAGCAGTACTTC
TRBJ2-1 TRBV15 NA TRBD2 CATSRDTREDWNNEQFF TGTGCCACCAGCAGAGATACCCGGGAGGACTGGAACAATGAGCAGTTCTTC
TRBJ2-2 TRBV4-1 many NA CASSQALRTPTGELFF TGCGCCAGCAGCCAAGCGTTAAGGACTCCGACCGGGGAGCTGTTTTTT
TRBJ1-1 TRBV12-3/TRBV12-4 NA NA CASSRNREAFF TGTGCCAGCAGCAGGAACAGGGAAGCTTTCTTT
TRBJ2-5 TRBV5-1 few NA CASSRELQETQYF TGCGCCAGCAGCCGGGAATTACAAGAGACCCAGTACTTC
TRBJ2-1 TRBV7-9 few TRBD2 CASSLRTSGIYSDEQFF TGTGCCAGCAGCCTAAGAACTAGCGGGATTTACAGCGATGAGCAGTTCTTC
TRBJ1-1 TRBV5-1 few NA CASSLGGARGLSPEAFF TGCGCCAGCAGCTTAGGGGGGGCCCGGGGTTTAAGTCCTGAAGCTTTCTTT
TRBJ1-2 TRBV7-9 NA NA CASSFRIYGYTF TGTGCCAGCAGCTTCAGGATATATGGCTACACCTTC
TRBJ1-5 TRBV20-1 NA NA CSASRALGNQPQHF TGCAGTGCTAGCAGGGCTTTGGGCAATCAGCCCCAGCATTTT
TRBJ2-3 TRBV20-1 NA NA CSGPSRGDTQYF TGCAGTGGGCCCTCCAGGGGAGATACGCAGTATTTT
TRBJ2-7 TRBV10-2 many TRBD2 CASSKQLAGKRDEQYF TGCGCCAGCAGTAAACAACTAGCGGGAAAGAGGGACGAGCAGTACTTC